Shown below are 7 T cell receptor beta chains from a single sample sequenced in a study of siplizumab effects on memory and regulatory T cells. TCRdb keeps only in-frame clones here, not all; method: immunoSEQ multiplex PCR. The sample has 100,000 or so clones; about 92% are singletons. The specimen sequenced was Tregs sorted from blood. All receptors derive from a human donor in good health.

J is TRBJ1-2 and V is TRBV28, with 9 bases fitting TRBD1. The CDR3 runs 14 residues. The germline V gene has CDR1 MDHEN and CDR2 SYDVKM. With V trimmed by 1 base and J by 8 bases, 5 bases remained unmatched. Written as DNA, the CDR3 is TGTGCCAGCAGTTTATTCAGGGGGACAGGGGGCTACACCTTC. Protein product: CASSLFRGTGGYTF.

This clone has a handful of counts. This sequence joins TRBV5-1 and TRBJ2-3; perhaps TRBD2 as D (5 bases). Per the germline V gene, CDR1 is SGHRS and CDR2 is YFSETQ. This CDR3 region has 15 residues. Trimming took off 3 bases at V and 0 bases at J, with 11 bases between the two ends. The CDR3 is CASSWSGASTDTQYF. DNA for the CDR3: TGCGCCAGCAGCTGGAGCGGAGCCAGCACAGATACGCAGTATTTT.

The CDR3, as DNA: TGTGCCAGCAGCCGCGTAGAAGACGAGCAGTACTTC. Protein sequence: CASSRVEDEQYF. V usage is TRBV7-9 and J usage is TRBJ2-7, with D unresolved. CDR1 and CDR2 from the germline V gene are SEHNR and FQNEAQ (reference sequence). CDR3 length: 12 residues. The germline V and J ends were trimmed by 5 bases and 5 bases, with 10 bases remaining between them.

The rearrangement joins TRBV5-6 to TRBJ2-7; the D is unclear. The CDR3 sequence is 14 residues long. V lost 6 bases to trimming and J lost 2 bases, with 15 bases between them. Germline lookup yields CDR1 SGHDT and CDR2 YYEEEE. CDR3 bases: TGTGCCAGCACCCGGACCAGTCTTACCTACGAGCAGTACTTC. Translated: CASTRTSLTYEQYF.

The chain links TRBV6-1 to TRBJ2-7; the match to TRBD1 covers 9 bases. Germline trimming cut 6 bases from V and 0 bases from J; bases unmatched to any gene: 6. The CDR3 loop spans 15 amino acids. Germline-derived CDR1 and CDR2 are MNHNS and SASEGT. The chain's CDR3 is CASSVTGGLSYEQYF. Here the CDR3 DNA reads TGTGCCAGCAGCGTAACAGGGGGCCTCTCCTACGAGCAGTACTTC.

This chain joins TRBV5-1 and TRBJ2-7; the D gene is possibly TRBD2 (6 bases). Trimming took 0 bases from V and 4 from J, leaving 14 bases between them. Germline V gene lookup returns CDR1 SGHRS and CDR2 YFSETQ. This CDR3 contains 15 residues. The CDR3 region is CASSLGGADSYEQYF. In nucleotides, the CDR3 is TGCGCCAGCAGCTTGGGCGGGGCAGATTCGTACGAGCAGTACTTC.

The V and J genes are TRBV7-2 and TRBJ2-4; 8 bases align to TRBD2. The CDR3 spans 16 residues. The germline gives CDR1 SGHTA, CDR2 FQGNSA. V was clipped by 6 bases and J by 1 base; unmatched bases: 8. The CDR3 protein is CASRPPGGRAKNIQYF. In DNA, the CDR3 is TGTGCCAGCAGGCCCCCGGGAGGGCGGGCCAAAAACATTCAGTACTTC.